This entry describes one TCR beta chain. This clonotype was counted many times. No antigen is known for it. No base-level quality is on record; no much larger clone is a single base apart. Library method: 5' RACE. The instrument given in TCRdb is Illumina HiSeq 2000. Template switching added a universal primer binding site, and the final cDNA carried a unique molecular identifier that allowed TCR cDNA molecules to be counted accurately. Specific primers in the conserved constant-segment region were used to synthesize first-strand cDNA for the TCR alpha and beta chains. To control for contamination, every cDNA library carried two barcodes: a SMART-Mk sample barcode plus Illumina barcodes. Two successive PCR steps introduced TruSeq adapter sequences along with Illumina sample barcodes. The Illumina HiSeq platform was used with custom primers to sequence TCR alpha and beta cDNA libraries. As for the original processing: Unique molecular identifiers were extracted from raw reads with MiGEC, and CDR3 positions were determined with MiXCR. For each individual, recombination models were inferred using an EM algorithm with the repgenHMM and IGoR tools. The tcR package in R was used for shared clonotype analysis, with sharing normalized by the product of cloneset sizes. To study raw recombination free of thymic and clonal selection effects, out-of-frame nonproductive sequences were analyzed. TCRdb passed the public sequencing reads through fastp at Q25 and MiXCR, retaining productive beta sequences. All rows with the same CDR3 protein become a single entry with the most common DNA and genes. The V and J calls, along with clone size, are taken from TCRdb and not from the paper's own processing. For this sample the table gives approximately 690,000 distinct CDR3 sequences, of which 5.5% to 6.5% were detected only once. The ten largest clones add up to under 2% of the sample.

This entry is derived from a study of identical twins (dated by TCRdb to 2016 to 2018). Looking at the study overall: To test whether fetal clonotypes persist, this study deep-sequenced TCR alpha and beta repertoires from monozygotic twins, from unrelated adults of various ages, and from cord blood. Replicate twin experiments were performed at different times using different library preparation protocols to rule out contamination.

All donors were healthy Caucasians. The study also sequenced three unrelated non-twin adults: a male aged 18 to 30, a male aged 50 to 59 and a female aged 50 to 59. Miltenyi CD45RO+ enrichment and human naive T-cell isolation kits were used to isolate memory (CD45RO+) and naive T cells from PBMC. Broad study findings and their caveats: Abundant cord blood beta clonotypes had fewer insertions, young adult naive repertoires showed a similar but weaker trend, and memory repertoires showed no such trend. In monozygotic twins, recombination models systematically underestimated out-of-frame TCR alpha sharing, but the models matched the sharing seen between unrelated individuals. Zero-insertion analyses could be partly confounded by invariant T cells such as MAIT and iNKT, though diverse VJ usage argued against such confounding for most clonotypes. Compared with coincidental sharing between unrelated individuals, out-of-frame TCR alpha sequences shared between twins showed an excess of sequences with low generation probability. Because the same donors could not be followed over many years, the conclusions relied on cross-sectional statistical analysis. In beta out-of-frame sequences, excess twin sharing was weaker, because having fewer shared sequences lowered the signal-to-noise ratio.

From a lookup of the germline V gene, CDR1 and CDR2 are ENHRY and SYGVKD. Taken from cysteine to phenylalanine, the CDR3 has 14 residues. CDR3 DNA only is kept here, 42 bases in frame from base 1. V is pared back by 3 bases and J by 1 base, with 9 bases lying between the germline termini. The sample consisted of naive T cells sorted from blood. The intended sense of this specimen's cell subset or site label: cells isolated with a human naive T-cell isolation kit. The sequence derives from a man aged 18-30 years in good health. The rearranged chain carries TRBV10-3 and TRBJ1-1, with the D gene not confidently named. For the CDR3, the sequence is CAISDPGSNTEAFF. The sequence in DNA is TGTGCCATCAGTGATCCAGGCTCGAACACTGAAGCTTTCTTT.